What follows are 28 T cell receptor beta chains derived from one specimen sequenced in a study of T cell responses to AZD1222 COVID-19 vaccine. TCRdb's table, derived via immunoSEQ multiplex PCR, lists solely in-frame clones and lacks some. There are 120,000 to 150,000 clones in the sample; roughly 86% occur only once, and about 5.4% lies in the top ten. The source was peripheral blood, collected 28 days after the second dose of the MenACWY control vaccine. The origin of the receptors is an adult who received the MenACWY meningococcal vaccine as a control.

This sequence joins TRBV19 and TRBJ2-2; TRBD1 is a possible D gene (5 bases). The V gene's germline CDR1 is LNHDA and CDR2 SQIVND (reference sequence). The CDR3 spans 15 residues. V gave up 3 bases and J gave up 3 bases, with 11 bases separating them. The chain's CDR3 is CASSMAGRYTGELFF. In DNA, the CDR3 is TGTGCCAGTAGTATGGCAGGGCGGTACACCGGGGAGCTGTTTTTT. Full variable domain (remainder filled in from reference TRBV19 and TRBJ2-2): DGGITQSPKYLFRKEGQNVTLSCEQNLNHDAMYWYRQDPGQGLRLIYYSQIVNDFQKGDIAEGYSVSREKKESFPLTVTSAQKNPTAFYLCASSMAGRYTGELFFGEGSRLTVL.

This clone was seen once. The chain is built from TRBV7-8 and TRBJ2-7; the match to TRBD1 covers 7 bases. From germline, CDR1 is SGHVS and CDR2 FQNEAQ. The J segment lost 2 bases and the V segment lost 1 base, leaving 5 bases of the junction unmatched. The CDR3 has 15 amino acids. CDR3 sequence (DNA): TGTGCCAGCAGCTTAGACAGGACAGGAACCTACGAGCAGTACTTC. Its translation is CASSLDRTGTYEQYF.

The rearrangement uses TRBV20-1 and TRBJ2-1, with TRBD1 as a possible D gene (6 bases). Looked up from germline, CDR1 is DFQATT and CDR2 is SNEGSKA (reference sequence). CDR3 length: 11 amino acids. Trimming took 5 bases from V and 10 from J, leaving 12 bases between them. CDR3 amino acids: CSAGGPDEQFF. CDR3 coding DNA: TGCAGTGCTGGGGGCCCGGACGAGCAGTTCTTC.

The rearrangement links TRBV19 to TRBJ2-1; 8 bases agree with TRBD1. This CDR3 region has 13 residues. The ends lost 9 bases at V and 6 bases at J; junction bases unmatched: 7. Germline CDR1 LNHDA, CDR2 SQIVND (reference sequence). In DNA form, the CDR3 reads TGTGCCAGCACCATCGACAGGGGCAATGAGCAGTTCTTC. It encodes CASTIDRGNEQFF.

The J gene is TRBJ2-5, the V gene TRBV18; D not certain. The CDR3 spans 13 residues. V lost 6 bases, J lost 2 bases, and 10 bases lay in between. CDR1 is KGHSH and CDR2 is LQKENI in the germline V gene. The DNA for the CDR3 is TGTGCCAGCTCGCAGGCACTTCAAGAGACCCAGTACTTC. It codes for CASSQALQETQYF.

This clone was seen a few times. This chain connects TRBV11-1 to TRBJ2-7; no firm D call. V was pared by 1 base and J by 3 bases, with 7 bases between. This CDR3 has 13 residues. Germline CDR1 SGHAT, CDR2 FQDESV (reference sequence). The CDR3 nucleotides are TGTGCCAGCAGCTTAGAAGGGTACTACGAGCAGTACTTC. It encodes CASSLEGYYEQYF. The variable domain in full, completed from reference TRBV11-1 and TRBJ2-7, reads EAEVAQSPRYKITEKSQAVAFWCDPISGHATLYWYRQILGQGPELLVQFQDESVVDDSQLPKDRFSAERLKGVDSTLKIQPAELGDSAMYLCASSLEGYYEQYFGPGTRLTVT.

This clone is a singleton in its sample. The chain is built from TRBV7-2 and TRBJ1-2; D remains ambiguous. V was trimmed by 2 bases and J by 0 bases, leaving 7 bases between them. The CDR3 length is 14 residues. CDR1 is SGHTA and CDR2 is FQGNSA in the germline V gene. CDR3 sequence (DNA): TGTGCCAGCAGCTTACAGGTAGCTAACTATGGCTACACCTTC. Residues: CASSLQVANYGYTF.

V gene TRBV10-3 combines with J gene TRBJ1-3, with a weak D call TRBD1 (5 bases). Germline CDR1 reads ENHRY; CDR2 reads SYGVKD. There are 12 residues in the CDR3. Trimming pared 8 bases from V and 0 bases from J, leaving 5 bases between. This CDR3 is CAIGASGNTIYF. The CDR3 DNA follows: TGTGCCATCGGGGCCTCTGGAAACACCATATATTTT.

The chain employs TRBV6-5 and TRBJ2-2; 8 positions match TRBD2. Germline V gene data show CDR1 as MNHEY and CDR2 as SVGAGI. The CDR3 is made up of 15 amino acids. Trimming removed 10 bases from V and 4 bases from J; junction bases left unmatched: 11. The CDR3 DNA reads TGTGCCACCGGGCGGGAGGCCCTGGGCACCGGGGAGCTGTTTTTT. It specifies CATGREALGTGELFF.

The chain combines TRBV6-2 or TRBV6-3 with TRBJ1-1; 10 bases match TRBD1. The V segment lost 6 bases and the J segment 9 bases; nucleotides outside the gene matches: 10. This CDR3 has 14 amino acids. Per the germline V gene, CDR1 is MNHEY and CDR2 is SVGEGT. The CDR3 DNA reads TGTGCCAGCAGCCGAACCGGGACAGGGGTAAAAGCTTTCTTT. The encoded protein is CASSRTGTGVKAFF.

The CDR3 nucleotides read TGCGCCAGCAGCCTCGGGAGGGGGGTGAACAATGAGCAGTTCTTC. It codes for CASSLGRGVNNEQFF. The chain has TRBV4-3 and TRBJ2-1; 8 bases align to TRBD2. This CDR3 region has 15 residues. V shed 4 bases and J 5 bases; nucleotides not matched to a gene: 7. Germline values: CDR1 LGHNA, CDR2 YSLEER.

This clone was observed a single time. V gene TRBV4-1 combines with J gene TRBJ1-1, with D uncertain. This CDR3 contains 13 residues. The V end was cut by 2 bases, the J end by 10 bases, with 14 bases between. Germline values: CDR1 MGHRA, CDR2 YSYEKL. The CDR3 region is CASSQSRLEGAFF. The CDR3 nucleotides read TGCGCCAGCAGCCAAAGCAGATTGGAAGGAGCTTTCTTT.

The chain joins TRBV5-4 to TRBJ1-1, with a tentative D call TRBD1 (5 bases). The V and J ends lost 1 base and 1 base respectively, with 8 bases between them. The CDR3 sequence is 14 residues long. Germline CDR1 reads SGHNT; CDR2 reads YYREEE (reference sequence). CDR3 nucleotides: TGTGCCAGCAGCTTGCGGGGCCAGAACACTGAAGCTTTCTTT. Translated: CASSLRGQNTEAFF.

In this sample, this clone turned up a few times. The chain is built from TRBV6-5 and TRBJ2-3, with D possibly being TRBD2 (5 bases). From germline, CDR1 is MNHEY and CDR2 SVGAGI. The CDR3 is 15 residues long. Trimming stripped 5 bases from V and 2 bases from J, with 14 bases between. CDR3 amino acids: CASSPAETVTDTQYF. In DNA, the CDR3 is TGTGCCAGCAGTCCAGCGGAGACCGTCACAGATACGCAGTATTTT.

The chain uses TRBV6-1 and TRBJ1-1; TRBD1 is a possible D gene (5 bases). Trimming removed 3 bases from V and 0 bases from J, with 11 bases in between. The germline gives CDR1 MNHNS, CDR2 SASEGT. The CDR3 covers 15 residues. The chain's CDR3 is CASSDMGRLNTEAFF. In nucleotides, the CDR3 is TGTGCCAGCAGTGACATGGGACGGTTGAACACTGAAGCTTTCTTT.

The chain uses TRBV14 and TRBJ1-5, with 7 bases fitting TRBD1. The V gene's germline CDR1 is SGHDN and CDR2 FVKESK. This CDR3 is 13 amino acids long. With 5 bases clipped from V and 7 bases from J, the junction kept 5 bases outside the gene matches. CDR3 residues: CASSETGWQPQHF. Written as DNA, the CDR3 is TGTGCCAGCAGCGAGACAGGGTGGCAGCCCCAGCATTTT.

The rearrangement uses TRBV6-2 or TRBV6-3 and TRBJ1-2; TRBD1 matches at 7 bases. CDR1 is MNHEY, CDR2 SVGEGT, per germline. CDR3 length: 16 residues. V trimming: 5 bases; J trimming: 4 bases; junction bases outside the gene matches: 13. The CDR3 bases are TGTGCCAGCAGTCGAAATGGACAGGAGCAGCTCTATGGCTACACCTTC. Translation gives CASSRNGQEQLYGYTF.

This rearrangement joins TRBV11-3 to TRBJ1-2; TRBD1 aligns across 11 bases. Germline V gene lookup returns CDR1 SGHNT and CDR2 YENEEA. V gave up 4 bases and J gave up 4 bases; unmatched junction bases: 5. There are 15 residues in the CDR3. The CDR3 here is CASSSRTGGTYGYTF. DNA of the CDR3: TGTGCCAGCAGCTCTAGGACAGGGGGCACCTATGGCTACACCTTC. Using reference TRBV11-3 and TRBJ1-2 for the parts outside the CDR3, the full variable domain is EAGVVQSPRYKIIEKKQPVAFWCNPISGHNTLYWYLQNLGQGPELLIRYENEEAVDDSQLPKDRFSAERLKGVDSTLKIQPAELGDSAVYLCASSSRTGGTYGYTFGSGTRLTVV.

The chain recombines TRBV6-5 with TRBJ2-3, with no clear D. This CDR3 has 13 residues. V gave up 6 bases and J gave up 2 bases, with 9 bases separating them. The germline CDR1 and CDR2 sequences are MNHEY and SVGAGI. The chain's CDR3 is CASSSHNTDTQYF. As DNA, the CDR3 is TGTGCCAGCAGCTCACACAACACAGATACGCAGTATTTT.

This chain joins TRBV2 and TRBJ1-5, with 8 bases identical to TRBD1. The CDR3 covers 14 residues. Germline CDR1 SNHLY, CDR2 FYNNEI. Trimming took 4 bases from V and 4 from J; bases not matched to a gene: 3. CDR3 in amino acids: CASSGQGWNQPQHF. DNA for the CDR3: TGTGCCAGCAGTGGACAGGGGTGGAATCAGCCCCAGCATTTT.

The chain uses TRBV4-2 and TRBJ1-3; TRBD1 matches at 7 bases. This CDR3 contains 15 residues. Per the germline V gene, CDR1 is LGHNA and CDR2 is YNFKEQ. The trim removed 2 bases at V and 8 bases at J, leaving 9 bases unmatched. As DNA, the CDR3 is TGTGCCAGCAGCCAACGAGGACAGGTTCTAGACACCATATATTTT. It is translated as CASSQRGQVLDTIYF.

V usage is TRBV7-2 and J usage is TRBJ2-7; D gene uncertain. Trimming shortened V by 5 bases and J by 0 bases, and 8 bases separated the two germline ends. Germline CDR1 and CDR2: SGHTA and FQGNSA. The CDR3 totals 13 residues. The CDR3 DNA follows: TGTGCCAGCAGCCGCAGAATCTCCTACGAGCAGTACTTC. Its translation: CASSRRISYEQYF. Based on the CDR3 plus reference TRBV7-2 and TRBJ2-7, the full variable domain is GAGVSQSPSNKVTEKGKDVELRCDPISGHTALYWYRQSLGQGLEFLIYFQGNSAPDKSGLPSDRFSAERTGGSVSTLTIQRTQQEDSAVYLCASSRRISYEQYFGPGTRLTVT.

The rearrangement links TRBV27 to TRBJ1-5; the match to TRBD1 covers 7 bases. With V trimmed by 3 bases and J by 4 bases, 6 bases remained unmatched. The CDR3 has 15 residues. Germline CDR1 reads MNHEY; CDR2 reads SMNVEV (reference sequence). The CDR3 DNA follows: TGTGCCAGCAGTTTTCTATACAGGGGAAATCAGCCCCAGCATTTT. Its protein product is CASSFLYRGNQPQHF.

The J gene is TRBJ2-7, the V gene TRBV28; possible D gene TRBD1, 5 bases. V lost 2 bases and J lost 0, with 8 bases in between. The CDR3 covers 14 residues. Germline assignment: CDR1 MDHEN and CDR2 SYDVKM. This chain's CDR3 is CASSLSDSSYEQYF. The CDR3 coding sequence is TGTGCCAGCAGTTTAAGCGACAGCTCCTACGAGCAGTACTTC. The entire variable domain, with the rest obtained from reference TRBV28 and TRBJ2-7, is as follows: DVKVTQSSRYLVKRTGEKVFLECVQDMDHENMFWYRQDPGLGLRLIYFSYDVKMKEKGDIPEGYSVSREKKERFSLILESASTNQTSMYLCASSLSDSSYEQYFGPGTRLTVT.

V gene TRBV9 combines with J gene TRBJ1-4; D unclear. The CDR3 totals 14 residues. The germline V gene encodes CDR1 SGDLS and CDR2 YYNGEE. V was cut by 2 bases and J by 7 bases, with 12 bases left in between. CDR3 in amino acids: CASSVDLAGEKLFF. The CDR3 region has the DNA TGTGCCAGCAGCGTCGACTTGGCGGGTGAAAAACTGTTTTTT. Combining the CDR3 with reference TRBV9 and TRBJ1-4 gives the whole variable domain DSGVTQTPKHLITATGQRVTLRCSPRSGDLSVYWYQQSLDQGLQFLIQYYNGEERAKGNILERFSAQQFPDLHSELNLSSLELGDSALYFCASSVDLAGEKLFFGSGTQLSVL.

The J gene is TRBJ2-3, the V gene TRBV4-3; 11 bases are shared with TRBD2. Germline loops: CDR1 LGHNA, CDR2 YSLEER. V trimming: 2 bases; J trimming: 5 bases; junction bases outside the gene matches: 3. CDR3 length: 15 residues. CDR3 sequence reads: CASSQLAGGRDTQYF. The CDR3 region has the DNA TGCGCCAGCAGCCAACTAGCGGGGGGAAGAGATACGCAGTATTTT.

The count of this clone is one. This chain links TRBV7-3 with TRBJ1-2; D might be TRBD1 (5 bases). The CDR3 contains 16 residues. The V and J ends lost 1 base and 0 bases respectively, with 12 bases between them. Per the germline V gene, CDR1 is SGHTA and CDR2 is FQGTGA. CDR3 bases: TGTGCCAGCAGCTTAAGGTGGGGCTTAGCTAACTATGGCTACACCTTC. Translating it yields CASSLRWGLANYGYTF. Full variable domain (rest looked up from reference TRBV7-3 and TRBJ1-2): GAGVSQTPSNKVTEKGKYVELRCDPISGHTALYWYRQSLGQGPEFLIYFQGTGAADDSGLPNDRFFAVRPEGSVSTLKIQRTERGDSAVYLCASSLRWGLANYGYTFGSGTRLTVV.

V is TRBV7-9 and J is TRBJ1-2; D ambiguous. Deletions cut 5 bases from V and 6 bases from J, with 16 bases between. Looked up from germline, CDR1 is SEHNR and CDR2 is FQNEAQ (reference sequence). The CDR3 loop spans 14 amino acids. The CDR3 nucleotides read TGTGCCAGCAGCACGGCACGGCCTGGTCATGGCTACACCTTC. Its translation is CASSTARPGHGYTF.